The sample holds a few counts of the clone carrying this T cell receptor beta chain. The antigen remains unidentified. This entry comes from a study of early T cells in non-severe SARS-CoV-2 infection. Turning to the study itself: From unsorted whole blood, bulk RNA was sequenced, and the chains remained unpaired. Study results and limitations: Reliance on VDJdb matching favored anti-spike CD8 responses; private and CD4 specificities were missed.

V trimming: 5 bases; J trimming: 2 bases; junction bases outside the gene matches: 11. The CDR3 runs 16 residues. Individual cDNA molecules were tagged with unique molecular identifiers. TCRdb recomputed calls from the 5' RACE reads with MiXCR, one row per CDR3 protein. The sample shows roughly 86,000 distinct CDR3 sequences, roughly 15% of them seen only once. The sequenced sample consisted of whole blood. This TCR came from an adult who was a healthcare worker with PCR-confirmed SARS-CoV-2 infection or an uninfected control (not recorded which). The chain carries TRBV12-3 or TRBV12-4 and TRBJ2-5; 7 bases align to TRBD1. CDR3 bases: TGTGCCAGCAGTACCGGGGACAGCCAAACTCAAGAGACCCAGTACTTC. This gives the protein CASSTGDSQTQETQYF.